The next 12 T cell receptor beta chains were all read from a single sample in a study of cytomegalovirus exposure and HLA in healthy donors. The PCR ran on 60 Vbeta and 13 Jbeta primers. Produced via immunoSEQ multiplex PCR; TCRdb's table is partial and in-frame only. This sample has approximately 200,000 clones, with about 80% found just once. Sequencing was performed on PBMCs. Receptors originate from a man aged 35 to 55 in good health and CMV-seronegative.

The V call is TRBV19, the J call TRBJ2-3; 8 bases fit TRBD2. V dropped 3 bases and J dropped 4; count of bases not matched to a gene: 6. CDR3 size: 15 residues. Germline V CDR1 and CDR2: LNHDA, SQIVND (reference sequence). CDR3 residues: CASSMRRGAPDTQYF. CDR3 sequence (DNA): TGTGCCAGTAGTATGAGGCGGGGGGCTCCAGATACGCAGTATTTT.

This clone was recorded only once. The chain combines TRBV30 with TRBJ1-1; a possible D gene is TRBD1 (6 bases). V was shortened by 4 bases and J by 7 bases, with 19 bases between the two germline ends. Per the germline V gene, CDR1 is GTSNPN and CDR2 is SVGIG (reference sequence). The length of the CDR3 is 14 residues. The CDR3 DNA follows: TGTGCCTGGACTCCCTTTCCAGGGGCGGTTGAAGCTTTCTTT. This codes for CAWTPFPGAVEAFF.

J is TRBJ2-2 and V is TRBV7-9; TRBD2 is a possible D gene (5 bases). Germline V gene sequence: CDR1 SEHNR, CDR2 FQNEAQ (reference sequence). V lost 3 bases to trimming and J lost 3 bases, with 11 bases between them. There are 15 residues in the CDR3. The CDR3, as DNA: TGTGCCAGCAGCTTTCACGGAGGAGACACCGGGGAGCTGTTTTTT. Protein sequence: CASSFHGGDTGELFF. The variable domain in full, with the rest retrieved from reference TRBV7-9 and TRBJ2-2, is DTGVSQNPRHKITKRGQNVTFRCDPISEHNRLYWYRQTLGQGPEFLTYFQNEAQLEKSRLLSDRFSAERPKGSFSTLEIQRTEQGDSAMYLCASSFHGGDTGELFFGEGSRLTVL.

The chain recombines TRBV5-5 with TRBJ1-5; D possibly corresponds to TRBD1 (5 bases). CDR1 and CDR2 from the germline V gene are SGHKS and YYEKEE (reference sequence). Trimming removed 0 bases from V and 5 bases from J, with 12 bases in between. This CDR3 spans 15 amino acids. CDR3: CASSLGGGEYQPQHF. In DNA, the CDR3 is TGTGCCAGCAGCTTGGGAGGAGGGGAGTATCAGCCCCAGCATTTT.

A few counts support this clone. This chain joins TRBV27 and TRBJ1-4, with D uncertain. Germline values: CDR1 MNHEY, CDR2 SMNVEV (reference sequence). Trimming took 7 bases from V and 0 from J, leaving 6 bases between them. The CDR3 extends over 13 amino acids. DNA for the CDR3: TGTGCCAGCACCCTTGCAACTAATGAAAAACTGTTTTTT. As protein: CASTLATNEKLFF.

In this sample, this clone turned up a few times. The rearrangement uses TRBV4-2 and TRBJ1-1, with unresolved D. CDR3 length: 15 residues. CDR1 is LGHNA and CDR2 is YNFKEQ in the germline V gene. V dropped 0 bases and J dropped 2 bases, with 10 bases sitting between them. The CDR3 reads CASSQDSRENTEAFF. DNA for the CDR3: TGTGCCAGCAGCCAAGATTCGCGGGAAAACACTGAAGCTTTCTTT.

The table lists this clone with a few counts. The chain couples TRBV18 to TRBJ2-7, with 10 bases fitting TRBD2. The germline V gene has CDR1 KGHSH and CDR2 LQKENI. This CDR3 contains 15 residues. V was pared by 3 bases and J by 7 bases, with 9 bases of the junction left unmatched. The CDR3 DNA is TGTGCCAGCTCACCTAGCACTAGCGGGAATAGGGAGCAGTACTTC. This codes for CASSPSTSGNREQYF.

In this sample, this clone turned up a few times. The gene calls are TRBV25-1 and TRBJ1-4, with D uncertain. The CDR3 contains 14 residues. The V end lost 2 bases, the J end lost 11 bases, and 15 bases lay between the germline ends. Germline V gene data show CDR1 as MGHDK and CDR2 as SYGVNS. DNA for the CDR3: TGTGCCAGCAGTGAACCCGGGGAGCCGCTGAAACTGTTTTTT. Translation gives CASSEPGEPLKLFF.

In DNA form, the CDR3 reads TGTGCCAGCAGCCCTAACACAGGGGGTAACTATGGCTACACCTTC. Translating gives CASSPNTGGNYGYTF. This chain connects TRBV11-2 to TRBJ1-2; 8 bases are shared with TRBD1. Germline CDR1 and CDR2: SGHAT and FQNNGV. The CDR3 length is 15 residues. After removal of 5 bases from V and 1 base from J, the junction contained 6 bases not matched to a gene. Looking up the rest from reference TRBV11-2 and TRBJ1-2 gives the full variable domain: EAGVAQSPRYKIIEKRQSVAFWCNPISGHATLYWYQQILGQGPKLLIQFQNNGVVDDSQLPKDRFSAERLKGVDSTLKIQPAKLEDSAVYLCASSPNTGGNYGYTFGSGTRLTVV.

As to this clone: The germline gene is not matched at one end of the junction; a read error may be the cause. This chain links TRBV5-1 with TRBJ2-2; perhaps TRBD2 as D (5 bases). Germline V gene sequence: CDR1 SGHRS, CDR2 YFSETQ. This CDR3 is 14 amino acids long. The CDR3 nucleotides are TGCGCCAGCCGCCCACACACGAACACCGGGGAGCCGTTTTTT. Its translation is CASRPHTNTGEPFF.

This clone came up once. The rearrangement joins TRBV30 to TRBJ1-4; 8 bases line up with TRBD1. Germline lookup yields CDR1 GTSNPN and CDR2 SVGIG (reference sequence). The CDR3 consists of 17 residues. V gave up 5 bases and J gave up 8 bases; unmatched junction bases: 19. Written as DNA, the CDR3 is TGTGCCTGGGGAAAGGGACAGACAGGGGCGCCGGGGGAAAAACTGTTTTTT. It translates to CAWGKGQTGAPGEKLFF.

This clone came up once. The chain combines TRBV7-2 with TRBJ2-7; 8 nucleotides match TRBD2. Germline CDR1 is SGHTA and CDR2 is FQGNSA. Trimming at V came to 3 bases and at J to 0 bases, leaving 7 bases not matched to a gene. The CDR3 has 16 residues. The CDR3 spells CASSFAAGGSSYEQYF. CDR3 nucleotides: TGTGCCAGCAGCTTTGCGGCGGGAGGCAGCTCCTACGAGCAGTACTTC. Full variable domain (missing parts from reference TRBV7-2 and TRBJ2-7): GAGVSQSPSNKVTEKGKDVELRCDPISGHTALYWYRQSLGQGLEFLIYFQGNSAPDKSGLPSDRFSAERTGGSVSTLTIQRTQQEDSAVYLCASSFAAGGSSYEQYFGPGTRLTVT.